The clone carrying this T cell receptor (beta chain) has at least ten counts. Its specificity is not known. The sample originates from a study of T-cell reconstitution after alpha-beta-depleted transplantation in children. Whole-study findings and limits: Hyperexpanded clones declined; after one year, newly produced T cells mostly supplied diversity. Reported findings indicate that, about two months after transplant, alpha-beta T cells came from several hundred expanded clones, which were derived from non-depleted graft cells.

Unique molecular identifiers were incorporated when the TCRbeta library was constructed. TCRdb independently ran MiXCR on the PCR reads; one entry per CDR3 protein. The profile shows hundreds of thousands of distinct CDR3 sequences, around 13% of them singletons. CDR1 and CDR2 (germline): DFQATT, SNEGSKA (reference sequence). This CDR3 has 14 amino acids. With 4 bases removed from V and 3 bases from J, the gap between germline ends came to 14 bases. The clonotype originates from a girl aged 2-10 years with congenital amegakaryocytic thrombocytopenia, due to receive a stem cell transplant. The material sequenced was PBMCs, taken before TCRalphabeta/CD19-depleted stem cell transplant. The V gene is TRBV20-1, the J gene TRBJ2-3; TRBD2 might be the D (6 bases). The CDR3 reads CSAIGGSGTDTQYF. Written as DNA, the CDR3 is TGCAGTGCTATCGGGGGTAGTGGGACAGATACGCAGTATTTT.